These 3 T cell receptor beta chains came from one sample sequenced in a study of T cells and Merkel cell carcinoma outcomes (TCRdb year 2020). Libraries were built with the immunoSEQ multiplex PCR assay. TCRdb carries this immuneACCESS record with in-frame sequences only. Its versions omit some clonotypes, under half of them owing to an unresolved V gene in the studies checked, with the rest unexplained. This sample gives about 15,000 clones in total; about 89% of them show up just once. Under 8% of the sample is taken by the ten largest. The sequenced sample consisted of tumor tissue from Merkel cell carcinoma. The receptors shown here come from a human donor with Merkel cell carcinoma.

By its share, this clone is medium-sized (0.01 to 0.1%). This chain links TRBV10-2 with TRBJ2-1; D is perhaps TRBD2 (6 bases). The CDR3 is made up of 15 amino acids. Deletions cut 4 bases from V and 2 bases from J, with 12 bases between. Looked up from germline, CDR1 is WSHSY and CDR2 is SAAADI. CDR3 residues: CASSAGGKTYNEQFF. The DNA for the CDR3 is TGCGCCAGCAGTGCCGGGGGAAAAACCTACAATGAGCAGTTCTTC.

This chain joins TRBV29-1 and TRBJ2-3, with 15 bases fitting TRBD2. This CDR3 is built from 15 residues. The trim removed 5 bases at V and 5 bases at J, leaving 5 bases unmatched. Germline CDR1 SQVTM, CDR2 ANQGSEA. This CDR3 reads CSVPGLAGGVDTQYF. For the CDR3, the DNA is TGCAGCGTTCCTGGACTAGCGGGAGGGGTAGATACGCAGTATTTT.

The chain has TRBV4-1 and TRBJ1-4, with D hard to call. V lost 0 bases and J lost 8, with 16 bases in between. CDR3 size: 16 residues. Germline V gives CDR1 MGHRA, CDR2 YSYEKL. CDR3 bases: TGCGCCAGCAGCCAAGATAATCGCGGAGCACGAGAAAAACTGTTTTTT. Translating gives CASSQDNRGAREKLFF.